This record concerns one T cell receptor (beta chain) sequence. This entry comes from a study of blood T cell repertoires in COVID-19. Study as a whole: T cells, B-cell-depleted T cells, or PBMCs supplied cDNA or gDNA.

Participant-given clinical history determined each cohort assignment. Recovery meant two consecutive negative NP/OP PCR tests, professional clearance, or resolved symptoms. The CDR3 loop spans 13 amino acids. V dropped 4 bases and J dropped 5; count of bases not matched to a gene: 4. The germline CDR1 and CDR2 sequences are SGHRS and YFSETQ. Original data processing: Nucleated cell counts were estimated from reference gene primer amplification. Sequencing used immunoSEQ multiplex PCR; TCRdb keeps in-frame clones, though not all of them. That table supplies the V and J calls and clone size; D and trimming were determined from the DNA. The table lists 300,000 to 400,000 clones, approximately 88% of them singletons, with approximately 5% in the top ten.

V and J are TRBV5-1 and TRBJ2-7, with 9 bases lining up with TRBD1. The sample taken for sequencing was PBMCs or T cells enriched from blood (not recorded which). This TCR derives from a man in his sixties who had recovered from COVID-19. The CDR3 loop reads CASSVGTGNEQYF. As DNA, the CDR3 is TGCGCCAGCAGCGTAGGGACAGGGAACGAGCAGTACTTC.